The 9 T cell receptor beta chains below come from one sample, sequenced in a study of PD-1 blockade in classical Hodgkin lymphoma. The repertoire was sequenced with immunoSEQ multiplex PCR; TCRdb's copy has only in-frame clones and lacks some. The sample holds some 13,000 clones, over 80% seen once. All patients experienced relapse after autologous stem cell transplantation, and brentuximab vedotin exposure was variable. The sample here was peripheral blood mononuclear cells (PBMCs), taken at baseline. These receptors were obtained from a human donor with classical Hodgkin lymphoma.

The chain employs TRBV27 and TRBJ2-5; 8 bases agree with TRBD2. CDR3 length: 14 residues. Looked up from germline, CDR1 is MNHEY and CDR2 is SMNVEV (reference sequence). The junction had 9 bases not matched to a gene; V was cut back by 7 bases and J by 5 bases. CDR3 loop: CASTTSAGSETQYF. Written as DNA, the CDR3 is TGTGCCAGCACGACTAGCGCGGGGTCGGAGACCCAGTACTTC.

The CDR3 bases are TGCAGCGTTGGGGGAAGGACCTCCCTCTACGAGCAGTACTTC. It codes for CSVGGRTSLYEQYF. The genes are TRBV29-1 and TRBJ2-7; D uncertain. CDR3 length equals 14 residues. Per germline, CDR1 SQVTM and CDR2 ANQGSEA. Trimming took off 4 bases at V and 3 bases at J, with 16 bases between the two ends.

The J gene is TRBJ2-1, the V gene TRBV19; D is ambiguous. The ends were cut back, 3 bases at V and 0 bases at J, with 9 bases in the middle. The CDR3 runs to 15 residues. Germline V gene lookup returns CDR1 LNHDA and CDR2 SQIVND (reference sequence). CDR3 protein: CASSITISSYNEQFF. CDR3 bases: TGTGCCAGTAGTATTACGATTAGCTCCTACAATGAGCAGTTCTTC.

The chain joins TRBV5-4 to TRBJ1-1; D unresolved. The V gene's germline CDR1 is SGHNT and CDR2 YYREEE (reference sequence). The V end was cut by 1 base, the J end by 1 base, with 11 bases between. The CDR3 has 15 amino acids. For the CDR3, the DNA is TGTGCCAGCAGCTTGATACTCCCTGGGAACACTGAAGCTTTCTTT. Protein product: CASSLILPGNTEAFF.

The V gene is TRBV19, the J gene TRBJ1-4; TRBD1 might be the D (5 bases). V shed 6 bases and J shed 4 bases, with 24 bases lying between them. The CDR3 spans 18 residues. Looked up from germline, CDR1 is LNHDA and CDR2 is SQIVND (reference sequence). In DNA, the CDR3 is TGTGCCAGTAGGCAGGGCAGATCTGCCGGCGTGGTTAATGAAAAACTGTTTTTT. This translates into CASRQGRSAGVVNEKLFF.

The DNA of the CDR3 is TGTGCCAGCAGCTTAAACAGGGGTGGCACTGAAGCTTTCTTT. It translates to CASSLNRGGTEAFF. This sequence joins TRBV13 and TRBJ1-1, with 7 nucleotides matching TRBD1. The ends lost 2 bases at V and 4 bases at J; junction bases unmatched: 4. The CDR3 runs to 14 residues. The V gene's germline CDR1 is PRHDT and CDR2 FYEKMQ (reference sequence).

The chain uses TRBV7-9 and TRBJ1-2, with D unresolved. V lost 5 bases, J lost 6 bases, and 7 bases lay in between. The CDR3 has 11 residues. CDR1 and CDR2 from the germline V gene are SEHNR and FQNEAQ (reference sequence). The CDR3 coding sequence is TGTGCCAGCAGCCCCCATGATGGCTACACCTTC. It is translated as CASSPHDGYTF. Full variable domain (rest looked up from reference TRBV7-9 and TRBJ1-2): DTGVSQNPRHKITKRGQNVTFRCDPISEHNRLYWYRQTLGQGPEFLTYFQNEAQLEKSRLLSDRFSAERPKGSFSTLEIQRTEQGDSAMYLCASSPHDGYTFGSGTRLTVV.

This chain links TRBV18 with TRBJ1-3, with a tentative D call TRBD1 (5 bases). V was trimmed by 3 bases and J by 1 base, leaving 16 bases between them. Germline lookup yields CDR1 KGHSH and CDR2 LQKENI. CDR3 length equals 17 residues. The CDR3 protein is CASSPGLGGSSGNTIYF. The CDR3 nucleotides read TGTGCCAGCTCACCTGGACTTGGGGGTTCTTCTGGAAACACCATATATTTT.

This clone has more than one count but fewer than ten. This CDR3 reads CASSQGITNEKLFF. The CDR3 DNA reads TGTGCCAGCAGTCAGGGGATCACTAATGAAAAACTGTTTTTT. V gene TRBV5-4 combines with J gene TRBJ1-4; D possibly corresponds to TRBD1 (6 bases). Trimming left V 5 bases short and J 2 bases short, with 10 bases between. The CDR3 spans 14 residues. Germline V gene sequence: CDR1 SGHNT, CDR2 YYREEE (reference sequence). Full variable domain (missing parts from reference TRBV5-4 and TRBJ1-4): ETGVTQSPTHLIKTRGQQVTLRCSSQSGHNTVSWYQQALGQGPQFIFQYYREEENGRGNFPPRFSGLQFPNYSSELNVNALELDDSALYLCASSQGITNEKLFFGSGTQLSVL.